The 32 T cell receptor beta chains below were found in one sample sequenced in a study of blood T cell repertoires in COVID-19. Using immunoSEQ multiplex PCR, the repertoire was profiled, and TCRdb retains in-frame clones only, with some absent. The sample lists roughly 200,000 clones; 80% to 85% were seen once. Specimen: peripheral blood. These TCRs come from a woman aged 40 to 50 with COVID-19, enrolled during active disease.

V gene TRBV19 combines with J gene TRBJ2-7; tentatively, D is TRBD2 (5 bases). Trimming shortened V by 6 bases and J by 0 bases, and 12 bases separated the two germline ends. CDR1 is LNHDA, CDR2 SQIVND, per germline (reference sequence). CDR3 length equals 14 residues. CDR3 loop: CASRFGESSYEQYF. The CDR3 nucleotides are TGTGCCAGTAGATTCGGGGAGAGCTCCTACGAGCAGTACTTC. The whole variable domain, remainder taken from reference TRBV19 and TRBJ2-7, is DGGITQSPKYLFRKEGQNVTLSCEQNLNHDAMYWYRQDPGQGLRLIYYSQIVNDFQKGDIAEGYSVSREKKESFPLTVTSAQKNPTAFYLCASRFGESSYEQYFGPGTRLTVT.

The CDR3 here is CASSDPLGGLGGYTF. CDR3 nucleotides: TGTGCCAGCAGTGACCCCCTGGGGGGGCTGGGTGGCTACACCTTC. The chain employs TRBV25-1 and TRBJ1-2; D possibly corresponds to TRBD1 (6 bases). CDR3 length: 15 residues. In germline, CDR1 is MGHDK, CDR2 SYGVNS. Trimming left V 3 bases short and J 7 bases short, with 18 bases between.

The chain uses TRBV7-6 and TRBJ2-7; 8 bases are a match to TRBD1. The CDR3 contains 15 residues. With 3 bases clipped from V and 6 bases from J, the junction kept 10 bases outside the gene matches. Per germline, CDR1 SGHVS and CDR2 FNYEAQ. The CDR3 reads CASSLGGTGNTEQYF. CDR3 nucleotide sequence: TGTGCCAGCAGCTTGGGCGGGACAGGAAATACCGAGCAGTACTTC.

This chain joins TRBV27 and TRBJ1-5; 8 bases agree with TRBD1. Unmatched junction bases numbered 10, after V lost 5 bases and J lost 7 bases. This CDR3 is 15 amino acids long. CDR1 and CDR2 from the germline V gene are MNHEY and SMNVEV (reference sequence). CDR3 in DNA: TGTGCCAGCAGTCCCTACGGACAGGGAGACCAGCCCCAGCATTTT. Its protein is CASSPYGQGDQPQHF.

This sequence joins TRBV6-1 and TRBJ1-2; 10 bases are a match to TRBD1. Germline lookup yields CDR1 MNHNS and CDR2 SASEGT. V was pared by 1 base and J by 8 bases, with 7 bases of the junction left unmatched. The CDR3 covers 15 residues. CDR3 protein: CASSEVSGTGVGYTF. CDR3 in DNA: TGTGCCAGCAGTGAAGTCTCCGGGACAGGGGTAGGCTACACCTTC.

The V and J genes are TRBV18 and TRBJ1-1; D is ambiguous. CDR3 length: 13 residues. Germline assignment: CDR1 KGHSH and CDR2 LQKENI. V lost 6 bases to trimming and J lost 1 base, with 9 bases between them. The CDR3 nucleotides are TGTGCCAGCTCCGACGGGTCGAACACTGAAGCTTTCTTT. Protein sequence: CASSDGSNTEAFF.

The gene calls are TRBV9 and TRBJ2-2; a weak D match, TRBD2 (6 bases). This CDR3 has 15 residues. CDR1 and CDR2 from the germline V gene are SGDLS and YYNGEE. Trimming removed 2 bases from V and 1 base from J, with 9 bases in between. The CDR3 loop is CASSVSGRNTGELFF. The CDR3 DNA reads as TGTGCCAGCAGCGTTAGCGGTCGGAACACCGGGGAGCTGTTTTTT.

This chain uses TRBV6-6 with TRBJ2-3, with D perhaps matching TRBD2 (6 bases). The V and J ends lost 6 bases and 6 bases respectively, with 34 bases between them. This CDR3 is built from 20 residues. Germline lookup yields CDR1 MNHNY and CDR2 SVGAGI (reference sequence). This CDR3 reads CASSHDATMVSGEGPDTQYF. Here the CDR3 DNA reads TGTGCCAGCAGCCACGACGCGACCATGGTTAGCGGCGAGGGGCCGGATACGCAGTATTTT.

This clone has more than one count but fewer than ten. CDR3 in DNA: TGTGCCAGCAGAGGGGGGGGCTTACCGTATGGCTACACCTTC. It yields the protein CASRGGGLPYGYTF. The V gene is TRBV6-5, the J gene TRBJ1-2; tentative D call: TRBD1 (6 bases). This CDR3 region has 14 residues. Per the germline V gene, CDR1 is MNHEY and CDR2 is SVGAGI. V lost 6 bases, J lost 5 bases, and 16 bases lay in between.

CDR3 in DNA: TGTGCCAGCAGCCCTATAGCGGGGGGGGAAGAGACCCAGTACTTC. Amino acid sequence: CASSPIAGGEETQYF. The chain carries TRBV3-1 (or the pseudogene TRBV3-2) and TRBJ2-5; TRBD2 matches at 11 bases. J was trimmed by 3 bases and V by 4 bases; bases with no gene match: 4. The CDR3 has 15 residues. Germline loops: CDR1 LGHDT, CDR2 YNNKEL (reference sequence).

The chain has TRBV19 and TRBJ2-2; perhaps TRBD1 as D (5 bases). V was clipped by 10 bases and J by 2 bases, with 14 bases between them. CDR3 length: 14 residues. CDR1 and CDR2 (germline): LNHDA, SQIVND (reference sequence). The CDR3 nucleotides read TGTGCCACCTCGGGCCAGGGCAACACCGGGGAGCTGTTTTTT. Residues: CATSGQGNTGELFF.

The V gene is TRBV2, the J gene TRBJ1-1, with no clear D. This CDR3 is built from 12 residues. Per the germline V gene, CDR1 is SNHLY and CDR2 is FYNNEI. V lost 7 bases and J 7 bases, leaving 13 bases between the germline ends. The CDR3 bases are TGTGCCAGCATCTACCAGGCCGGTGAAGCTTTCTTT. This codes for CASIYQAGEAFF.

CDR3 in DNA: TGTGCCAGCAGCTTAGAATTGGCTAGCGGGGGTCGCAACAATGAGCAGTTCTTC. This codes for CASSLELASGGRNNEQFF. The V call is TRBV11-3, the J call TRBJ2-1, with 10 nucleotides matching TRBD2. Germline CDR1 reads SGHNT; CDR2 reads YENEEA. J lost 5 bases, V lost 0 bases, and 10 bases had no gene match. The CDR3 runs 18 residues.

The chain links TRBV7-3 to TRBJ2-6; no firm D call. The length of the CDR3 is 16 residues. Germline V lookup: CDR1 SGHTA, CDR2 FQGTGA. Trimming removed 4 bases from V and 4 bases from J, with 14 bases in between. Here the CDR3 DNA reads TGTGCCAGCAGCTACAGAATTGGGTCGGGGGCCAACGTCCTGACTTTC. Amino acids: CASSYRIGSGANVLTF.

The chain carries TRBV6-5 and TRBJ2-1; 13 bases match TRBD2. The CDR3 consists of 14 residues. The V segment lost 7 bases and the J segment 7 bases; nucleotides outside the gene matches: 4. Looked up from germline, CDR1 is MNHEY and CDR2 is SVGAGI. Here the CDR3 DNA reads TGTGCCAGCACCTGGACTAGCGGGGGAAATGAGCAGTTCTTC. Amino acids: CASTWTSGGNEQFF.

The CDR3 protein is CASSEVDSSTYEQYF. DNA of the CDR3: TGTGCCAGCAGTGAAGTTGATTCGAGCACCTACGAGCAGTACTTC. The rearrangement joins TRBV6-1 to TRBJ2-7; D is unclear. CDR1 and CDR2 (germline): MNHNS, SASEGT. This CDR3 is 15 amino acids long. V lost 1 base and J lost 2, with 12 bases in between.

The CDR3 bases are TGTGCCAGCAGCCCGCCGGGCGGGACTTACAATGAGCAGTTCTTC. Amino acids: CASSPPGGTYNEQFF. The genes are TRBV7-9 and TRBJ2-1; D is possibly TRBD2 (6 bases). Trimming took off 5 bases at V and 4 bases at J, with 15 bases between the two ends. This CDR3 has 15 amino acids. Germline-derived CDR1 and CDR2 are SEHNR and FQNEAQ (reference sequence).

The J gene is TRBJ1-5, the V gene TRBV3-1 (or the pseudogene TRBV3-2); possibly TRBD1 for D (6 bases). Trimming took off 0 bases at V and 4 bases at J, with 10 bases between the two ends. Germline V gives CDR1 LGHDT, CDR2 YNNKEL (reference sequence). This CDR3 region has 15 residues. This CDR3 is CASSQEGGGNQPQHF. CDR3 in DNA: TGTGCCAGCAGCCAAGAAGGGGGGGGGAATCAGCCCCAGCATTTT.

This clone was observed a few times. This rearrangement joins TRBV6-2 or TRBV6-3 to TRBJ2-3; 10 bases map to TRBD1. The germline V gene has CDR1 MNHEY and CDR2 SVGEGT. The CDR3 runs 15 residues. V gave up 5 bases and J gave up 4 bases; unmatched junction bases: 6. The CDR3 protein is CASSTDRGRSDTQYF. The DNA of the CDR3 is TGTGCCAGCAGTACCGACAGGGGGCGATCAGATACGCAGTATTTT.

This chain uses TRBV9 with TRBJ1-1, with unresolved D. CDR3 length equals 13 residues. Germline CDR1 and CDR2: SGDLS and YYNGEE. V gave up 4 bases and J gave up 6 bases, with 13 bases separating them. CDR3 coding DNA: TGTGCCAGCAGCCGAGGGAATGCCCCTGAAGCTTTCTTT. Its translation is CASSRGNAPEAFF.

The gene calls are TRBV7-9 and TRBJ1-1; D is unclear. The CDR3 extends over 13 amino acids. With 5 bases removed from V and 3 bases from J, the gap between germline ends came to 10 bases. Germline values: CDR1 SEHNR, CDR2 FQNEAQ (reference sequence). The CDR3 protein is CASSATGDTEAFF. DNA of the CDR3: TGTGCCAGCAGCGCCACGGGAGACACTGAAGCTTTCTTT. The entire variable domain, with the rest obtained from reference TRBV7-9 and TRBJ1-1, is as follows: DTGVSQNPRHKITKRGQNVTFRCDPISEHNRLYWYRQTLGQGPEFLTYFQNEAQLEKSRLLSDRFSAERPKGSFSTLEIQRTEQGDSAMYLCASSATGDTEAFFGQGTRLTVV.

This chain links TRBV10-2 with TRBJ1-4; D call uncertain. CDR3 length: 12 residues. Per germline, CDR1 WSHSY and CDR2 SAAADI. The V gene lost 6 bases and the J gene lost 2 bases, with 4 bases spanning the gap. As DNA, the CDR3 is TGCGCCAGCAGCGGGACTAATGAAAAACTGTTTTTT. It encodes CASSGTNEKLFF.

Here the CDR3 DNA reads TGTGCCAGTAGTCTCTCCGGGACACCCGGAAACACCATATATTTT. This sequence encodes CASSLSGTPGNTIYF. The chain has TRBV19 and TRBJ1-3; D perhaps matches TRBD1 (6 bases). Trimming cost V 5 bases and J 4 bases, with 15 bases left between them. The CDR3 runs 15 residues. Germline loops: CDR1 LNHDA, CDR2 SQIVND (reference sequence).

This chain links TRBV6-6 with TRBJ1-3; D unclear. Germline assignment: CDR1 MNHNY and CDR2 SVGAGI (reference sequence). The CDR3 is 14 residues long. V dropped 6 bases and J dropped 4 bases, with 13 bases sitting between them. CDR3 amino acids: CASSLAERGNTIYF. For the CDR3, the DNA is TGTGCCAGCAGCCTCGCTGAGAGGGGAAACACCATATATTTT.

The rearrangement joins TRBV2 to TRBJ1-1; D is possibly TRBD1 (5 bases). CDR1 is SNHLY and CDR2 is FYNNEI in the germline V gene. V was cut by 8 bases and J by 5 bases, with 21 bases left in between. The CDR3 length is 15 residues. The CDR3 loop is CASYLPFGGRTEAFF. The CDR3 DNA reads TGTGCCAGCTATCTCCCTTTCGGGGGGAGGACTGAAGCTTTCTTT.

The chain recombines TRBV5-1 with TRBJ2-7; TRBD2 is a possible D gene (5 bases). V lost 3 bases, J lost 3 bases, and 16 bases lay in between. From germline, CDR1 is SGHRS and CDR2 YFSETQ. CDR3 size: 15 residues. In DNA, the CDR3 is TGCGCCAGCAGCTCCGGTGCCGGAGGTGGCTACGAGCAGTACTTC. Amino acids: CASSSGAGGGYEQYF.

The chain couples TRBV28 to TRBJ1-3; D is possibly TRBD1 (5 bases). The CDR3 consists of 13 residues. CDR1 is MDHEN and CDR2 is SYDVKM in the germline V gene. Trimming cost V 5 bases and J 8 bases, with 13 bases left between them. The CDR3 loop is CASSPPGRDTIYF. The CDR3 bases are TGTGCCAGCAGTCCCCCAGGGAGGGACACCATATATTTT.

The chain uses TRBV5-5 and TRBJ1-2, with D uncertain. Trimming pared 4 bases from V and 2 bases from J, leaving 9 bases between. Germline CDR1 reads SGHKS; CDR2 reads YYEKEE (reference sequence). The CDR3 is 13 residues long. The CDR3 bases are TGTGCCAGCAGCCCAGACACAAACTATGGCTACACCTTC. This codes for CASSPDTNYGYTF.

The V gene is TRBV7-2, the J gene TRBJ2-2, with 8 bases lining up with TRBD2. V was pared by 4 bases and J by 8 bases, with 15 bases of the junction left unmatched. Germline V gene data show CDR1 as SGHTA and CDR2 as FQGNSA. The CDR3 sequence is 17 residues long. This CDR3 reads CASSSLGIAGKGGELFF. In DNA form, the CDR3 reads TGTGCCAGCAGCTCCCTCGGGATAGCGGGGAAGGGGGGGGAGCTGTTTTTT.

The genes are TRBV29-1 and TRBJ2-1; TRBD2 matches at 7 bases. J gave up 7 bases and V 7 bases, and 7 bases lay outside the gene matches. The CDR3 length is 12 residues. Looked up from germline, CDR1 is SQVTM and CDR2 is ANQGSEA. DNA for the CDR3: TGCAGCGGTGGGACTACTTCGAATGAGCAGTTCTTC. Encoded protein: CSGGTTSNEQFF.

This chain joins TRBV19 and TRBJ2-1; 8 bases match TRBD2. V lost 4 bases, J lost 7 bases, and 9 bases stayed unmatched. Germline-derived CDR1 and CDR2 are LNHDA and SQIVND (reference sequence). This CDR3 region has 15 residues. DNA of the CDR3: TGTGCCAGTAGTACAACTAGCGGCCCTCGGAATGAGCAGTTCTTC. Its protein product is CASSTTSGPRNEQFF.

The CDR3: CASSSGWGETYEQYF. In DNA form, the CDR3 reads TGTGCCAGCAGCTCGGGATGGGGGGAGACATACGAGCAGTACTTC. V usage is TRBV11-2 and J usage is TRBJ2-7, with a possible D match to TRBD2 (6 bases). Germline V gene lookup returns CDR1 SGHAT and CDR2 FQNNGV. The CDR3 contains 15 residues. Deletions cut 4 bases from V and 4 bases from J, with 17 bases between.